One T cell receptor beta chain is described in this entry. J was trimmed by 13 bases and V by 6 bases; bases with no gene match: 8. The CDR3 loop spans 13 amino acids. Looked up from germline, CDR1 is SNHLY and CDR2 is FYNNEI. The data were obtained in a study of blood T cell repertoires in COVID-19. Original processing methods: Nucleated cell counts were estimated from reference gene primer amplification. TCRdb's table, derived via immunoSEQ multiplex PCR, lists solely in-frame clones and lacks some. D and trimming were read from the DNA, whereas the V and J calls and clone size are those reported in that table. Of some 70,000 clones listed, 75% to 90% are singletons.

The sequence was collected from a man in his forties or fifties with acute or convalescent COVID-19. The sample was peripheral blood. The rearrangement links TRBV2 to TRBJ1-6; 8 nucleotides align to TRBD1. The CDR3 nucleotides read TGTGCCAGCAGCCCGGGACAGGATTTTCCCCTCCACTTT. Translation gives CASSPGQDFPLHF.